A selection of T cell receptor beta chains follows, all from one sample in a study of patients and donors after allogeneic stem cell transplantation. One entry per CDR3 protein results from TCRdb running MiXCR on the RT-PCR reads. Among some 200,000 distinct CDR3 sequences listed, 41% were seen once. The sequenced sample consisted of blood, either unsorted or a sorted T cell fraction (not recorded which). The receptors stem from a human donor who was either an allogeneic HSCT recipient or a stem cell or donor lymphocyte infusion donor (not recorded which). It is not recorded whose cells these are; they may come from a transplant donor. The CDR3 runs from the conserved cysteine through the conserved F or W. Fields, in order: clone size, V gene, CDR3 length, D gene, J gene, CDR3 DNA, CDR3 protein. The D gene is left open where the match is weak. Expanded clones get a size class; other rows say once, few or many, or leave the size out.

few,TRBV6-6,15,TRBD1,TRBJ1-2,TGTGCCAGCAGTTCACGACAGGGGATTAACTATGGCTACACCTTC,CASSSRQGINYGYTF
once,TRBV7-9,16,-,TRBJ1-1,TGTGCCAGCAGCAAAGACAGCCAAGTAGGGAACACTGAAGCTTTCTTT,CASSKDSQVGNTEAFF
-,TRBV27,13,-,TRBJ1-2,TGTGCCAGCAGTCACGGACCGTCCTATGGCTACACCTTC,CASSHGPSYGYTF
-,TRBV7-2,14,-,TRBJ1-2,TGTGCCAGCATTCCCGGAACAGGAACCTATGGCTACACCTTC,CASIPGTGTYGYTF
once,TRBV30,12,TRBD1,TRBJ1-2,TGTGCCTGGCGGACAGGGAACTATGGCTACACCTTC,CAWRTGNYGYTF
-,TRBV18,12,-,TRBJ1-6,TGTGCCAGCTCAACAGGGCAGCCACCCCTCCACTTT,CASSTGQPPLHF
-,TRBV2,13,-,TRBJ1-5,TGTGCCAGCAGTGACGGGGGGGCGAGGCCCCAGCATTTT,CASSDGGARPQHF
few,TRBV7-2,16,TRBD1,TRBJ1-5,TGTGCCAGCAGCTCCCTAACCGACAGGGGGCATCAGCCCCAGCATTTT,CASSSLTDRGHQPQHF
-,TRBV3-1,14,-,TRBJ1-5,TGTGCCAGCAGCCAAACCGGGATCAATCAGCCCCAGCATTTT,CASSQTGINQPQHF
-,TRBV12-3/TRBV12-4,18,TRBD2,TRBJ2-3,TGTGCCAGCAGGTCATCACTAGCGGGAGAGTATAGCACAGATACGCAGTATTTT,CASRSSLAGEYSTDTQYF
-,TRBV20-1,15,-,TRBJ1-1,TGCAGTGCTAGAGAAGGGACCCTCATGAACACTGAAGCTTTCTTT,CSAREGTLMNTEAFF
-,TRBV11-2,15,-,TRBJ1-1,TGTGCCAGCAGCTTAGAAACGGGGCCCCGAACTGAAGCTTTCTTT,CASSLETGPRTEAFF
-,TRBV27,12,-,TRBJ2-3,TGTGCCAGCAGTTTGTCCGGGAGAGGGAAGTATTTT,CASSLSGRGKYF
-,TRBV6-2/TRBV6-3,13,-,TRBJ1-1,TGTGCCAGCAGGCCTCTGGGAAACACTGAAGCTTTCTTT,CASRPLGNTEAFF
once,TRBV12-3/TRBV12-4,14,TRBD1,TRBJ1-2,TGTGCCTCTCAAACAGGGGGCGCCGACTATGGCTACACCTTC,CASQTGGADYGYTF
-,TRBV12-3/TRBV12-4,17,-,TRBJ2-5,TGTGCCAGCAGTTTTGGCGGTCATAGGGGGGGGCAAGAGACCCAGTACTTC,CASSFGGHRGGQETQYF
-,TRBV6-6,16,-,TRBJ1-1,TGTGCCAGCAGTAGCTCCGTACAGATCCCGAACACTGAAGCTTTCTTT,CASSSSVQIPNTEAFF
few,TRBV29-1,10,-,TRBJ1-1,TGCAGCGTCTTTGAGGAGGAAGCTTTCTTT,CSVFEEEAFF
-,TRBV14,15,-,TRBJ1-4,TGTGCCAGCAGCCAAGAACGGTGGGGTGAGGAAAAACTGTTTTTT,CASSQERWGEEKLFF
-,TRBV7-2,14,-,TRBJ1-1,TGTGCCAGCAGCCCCTGGGGGCGGGGCACTGAAGCTTTCTTT,CASSPWGRGTEAFF
-,TRBV3-1,14,-,TRBJ1-1,TGTGCCAGCAGCCCCAAGATGGGGCAAACTGAAGCTTTCTTT,CASSPKMGQTEAFF
few,TRBV7-8,15,-,TRBJ1-2,TGTGCCAGCAGCTTTCTAGGGAACCAGGGTAGCGGCTACACCTTC,CASSFLGNQGSGYTF